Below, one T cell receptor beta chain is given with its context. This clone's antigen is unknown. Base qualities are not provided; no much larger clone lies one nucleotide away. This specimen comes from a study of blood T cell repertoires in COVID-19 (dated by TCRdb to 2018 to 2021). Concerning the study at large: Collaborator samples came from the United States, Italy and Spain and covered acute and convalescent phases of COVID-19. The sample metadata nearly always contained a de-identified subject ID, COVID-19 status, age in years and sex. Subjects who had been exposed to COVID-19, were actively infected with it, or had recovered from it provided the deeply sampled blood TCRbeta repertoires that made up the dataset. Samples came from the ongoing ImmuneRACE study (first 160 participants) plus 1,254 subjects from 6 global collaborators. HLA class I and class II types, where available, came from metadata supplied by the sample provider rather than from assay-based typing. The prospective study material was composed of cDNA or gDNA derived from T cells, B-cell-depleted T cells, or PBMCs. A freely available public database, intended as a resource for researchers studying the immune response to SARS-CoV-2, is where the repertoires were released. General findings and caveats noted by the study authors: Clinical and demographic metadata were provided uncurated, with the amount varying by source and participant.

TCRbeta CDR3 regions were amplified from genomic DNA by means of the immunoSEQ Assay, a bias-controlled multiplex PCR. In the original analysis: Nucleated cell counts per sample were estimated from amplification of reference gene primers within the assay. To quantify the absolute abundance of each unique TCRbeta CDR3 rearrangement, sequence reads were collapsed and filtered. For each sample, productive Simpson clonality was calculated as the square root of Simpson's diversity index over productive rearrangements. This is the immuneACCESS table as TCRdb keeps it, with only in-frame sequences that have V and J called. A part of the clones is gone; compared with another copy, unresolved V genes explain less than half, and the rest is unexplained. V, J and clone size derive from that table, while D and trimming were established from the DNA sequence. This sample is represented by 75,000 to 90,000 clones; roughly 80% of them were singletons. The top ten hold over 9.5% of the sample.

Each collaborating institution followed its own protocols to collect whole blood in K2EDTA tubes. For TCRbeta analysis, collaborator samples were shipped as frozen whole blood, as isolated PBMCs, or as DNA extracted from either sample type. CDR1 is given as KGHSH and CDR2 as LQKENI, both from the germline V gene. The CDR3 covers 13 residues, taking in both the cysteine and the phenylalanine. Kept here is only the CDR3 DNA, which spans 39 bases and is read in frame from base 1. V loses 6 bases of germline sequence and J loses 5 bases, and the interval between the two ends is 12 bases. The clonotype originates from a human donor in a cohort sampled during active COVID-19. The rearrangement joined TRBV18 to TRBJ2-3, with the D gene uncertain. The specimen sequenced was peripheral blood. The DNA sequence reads TGTGCCAGCTCCACCCTAAGTATAGATACGCAGTATTTT. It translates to CASSTLSIDTQYF. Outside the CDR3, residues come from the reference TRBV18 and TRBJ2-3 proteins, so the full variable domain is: NAGVMQNPRHLVRRRGQEARLRCSPMKGHSHVYWYRQLPEEGLKFMVYLQKENIIDESGMPKERFSAEFPKEGPSILRIQQVVRGDSAAYFCASSTLSIDTQYFGPGTRLTVL.